The TCR beta chain described here comes from a study of molecular identifiers for immune sequencing clone quantification. Whole-study context: Five aliquots were made in replicates from the RNA of approximately 20,000 or 98,000 naive CD8 cells, and four were sequenced. Whole-study results and caveats: Identical barcode-sharing TCR molecules could lead to underestimated sizes for highly expanded clones. Clones with over 20 RNA copies captured over 98% of effector molecules but under 1% of naive ones.

In TCRdb, the PCR reads were re-called with MiXCR into one record per CDR3 protein. The table has more than 450,000 distinct CDR3 sequences, around 25% seen once; the top ten hold 0.76%. Naive CD8 T cells were sorted as CD8+CD4-CCR7+CD45RA+. This clonotype has a handful of counts. The antigen is not known. In germline, CDR1 is SGHAT, CDR2 FQNNGV. The V segment lost 1 base and the J segment 4 bases; nucleotides outside the gene matches: 5. The CDR3 loop spans 16 amino acids. V is TRBV11-2 and J is TRBJ2-3, with 10 bases identical to TRBD2. This sequence was found in a human donor in good health. Some libraries in this study had Jurkat cell RNA spiked in. Sequenced input: naive CD8+ T cells from blood, with Jurkat cell RNA spiked in. The subset is: FACS-sorted CD8+CD4-CCR7+CD45RA+ naive T cells. The CDR3 nucleotides are TGTGCCAGCAGCTTAGTCTCAGCGGGAGGGTCAGATACGCAGTATTTT. It is translated as CASSLVSAGGSDTQYF. The full variable domain, its missing parts supplied by reference TRBV11-2 and TRBJ2-3, is EAGVAQSPRYKIIEKRQSVAFWCNPISGHATLYWYQQILGQGPKLLIQFQNNGVVDDSQLPKDRFSAERLKGVDSTLKIQPAKLEDSAVYLCASSLVSAGGSDTQYFGPGTRLTVL.